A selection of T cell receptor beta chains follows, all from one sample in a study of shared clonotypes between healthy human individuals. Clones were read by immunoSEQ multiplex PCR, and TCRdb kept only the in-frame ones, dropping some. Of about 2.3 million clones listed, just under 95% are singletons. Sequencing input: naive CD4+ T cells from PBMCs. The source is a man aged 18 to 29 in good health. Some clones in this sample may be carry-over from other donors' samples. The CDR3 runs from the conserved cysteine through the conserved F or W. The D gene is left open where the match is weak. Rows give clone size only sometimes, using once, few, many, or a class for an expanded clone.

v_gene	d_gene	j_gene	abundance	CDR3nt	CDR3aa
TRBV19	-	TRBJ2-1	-	TGTGCCAGTAGTCCCCCCGGTAGGGGATCTTACAATGAGCAGTTCTTC	CASSPPGRGSYNEQFF
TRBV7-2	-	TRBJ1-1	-	TGTGCCAGCAGCTTAGGGAAGGGGCGCTGGACTGAAGCTTTCTTT	CASSLGKGRWTEAFF
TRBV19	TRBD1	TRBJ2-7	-	TGTGCCAGTAGTCCCCGGACAGGGACCTACGAGCAGTACTTC	CASSPRTGTYEQYF
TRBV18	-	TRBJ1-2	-	TGTGCCAGCTCACCACGAACGACCCGGGGGGATGGCTACACCTTC	CASSPRTTRGDGYTF
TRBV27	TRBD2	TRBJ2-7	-	TGTGCCAGCAGGCTAGCGGGAGGGCTTAACGAGCAGTACTTC	CASRLAGGLNEQYF
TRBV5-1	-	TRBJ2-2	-	TGCGCCAGCAGCCCCCGGACAGTTAACACCGGGGAGCTGTTTTTT	CASSPRTVNTGELFF
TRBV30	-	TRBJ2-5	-	TGTGCCTGGAGTAAGGACAGTGGCGAGACCCAGTACTTC	CAWSKDSGETQYF
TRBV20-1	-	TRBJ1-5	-	TGCAGTGCTCCCAAGGTTCAGCCCCAGCATTTT	CSAPKVQPQHF
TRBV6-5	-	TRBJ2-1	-	TGTGCCAGCAGTTACTCGAAAGGGAAGCAGTTCTTC	CASSYSKGKQFF
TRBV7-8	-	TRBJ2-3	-	TGTGCCAGCATAAACCGGCCCAACAGACCAGATACGCAGTATTTT	CASINRPNRPDTQYF
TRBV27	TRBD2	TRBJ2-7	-	TGTGCCAGCAAAGGGACTAGCGGATCCTACGAGCAGTACTTC	CASKGTSGSYEQYF
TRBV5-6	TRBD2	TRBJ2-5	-	TGTGCCAGCAGCTCTCTAAGGGAGGGGGAGACCCAGTACTTC	CASSSLREGETQYF
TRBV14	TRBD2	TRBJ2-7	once	TGTGCCAGCAGCCAAGATAGATTTACTAGCGGAGGCAGGGCGTACTTC	CASSQDRFTSGGRAYF
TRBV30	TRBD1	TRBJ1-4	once	TGTGCCTGGTTTTCGCACCCCCGCTCCGGGACAGGGCAATTTAATGAAAAACTGTTTTTT	CAWFSHPRSGTGQFNEKLFF
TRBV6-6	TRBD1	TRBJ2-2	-	TGTGCCAGCAGACTTTCGACAGGGGGTACCGGGGAGCTGTTTTTT	CASRLSTGGTGELFF
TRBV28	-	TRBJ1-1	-	TGTGCCAGCAGTTTGGGGGGCACGGGGGCGGAAGCTTTCTTT	CASSLGGTGAEAFF
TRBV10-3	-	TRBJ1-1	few	TGTGCCATCAGTGAGTCGTCGGGGGTCGGGGCTTTCTTT	CAISESSGVGAFF
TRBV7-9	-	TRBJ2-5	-	TGTGCCAGCAGCTCGTCCGGGGGCTCGGGGACCCAGTACTTC	CASSSSGGSGTQYF
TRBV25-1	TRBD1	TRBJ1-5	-	TGTGCCAGCAGTGGGGGACAGGGTCATAGCAATCAGCCCCAGCATTTT	CASSGGQGHSNQPQHF
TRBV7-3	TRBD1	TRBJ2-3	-	TGTGCCAGCAGCTTAACCCGGGACAGGGGCACAGATACGCAGTATTTT	CASSLTRDRGTDTQYF
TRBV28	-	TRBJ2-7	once	TGTGCCAGCACAATTCAAGGAAGCTCCTACGAGCAGTACTTC	CASTIQGSSYEQYF
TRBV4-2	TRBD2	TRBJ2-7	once	TGTGCCAGCAGCCAGACTAGCGGGAATTACGAGCAGTACTTC	CASSQTSGNYEQYF
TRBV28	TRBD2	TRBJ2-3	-	TGTGCCAGCAGTGAACCTAGCGGGAGGTCTACAGATACGCAGTATTTT	CASSEPSGRSTDTQYF
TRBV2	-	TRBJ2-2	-	TGTGCCAGCAGCGGGCATAGGACAGTCAACACCGGGGAGCTGTTTTTT	CASSGHRTVNTGELFF
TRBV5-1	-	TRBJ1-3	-	TGCGCCAGCAGCTTGAGTCCCGGGACATCAAGCTCTGGAAACACCATATATTTT	CASSLSPGTSSSGNTIYF
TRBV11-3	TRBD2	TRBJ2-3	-	TGTGCCAGCAGCCTCTCTAGCGGGCCGAGCACAGATACGCAGTATTTT	CASSLSSGPSTDTQYF
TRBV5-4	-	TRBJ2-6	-	TGTGCCAGCAGCTTCTTGGACTCTGGGGCCAACGTCCTGACTTTC	CASSFLDSGANVLTF
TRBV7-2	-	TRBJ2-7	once	TGTGCCAGCAGCCTCTCGACGGGTCCCTACGAGCAGTACTTC	CASSLSTGPYEQYF
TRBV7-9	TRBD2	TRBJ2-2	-	TGTGCCAGCAGCCCGCTAGCGGGTGGTACGTTAGAGACCGGGGAGCTGTTTTTT	CASSPLAGGTLETGELFF
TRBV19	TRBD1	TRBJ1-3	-	TGTGCCAGTCGACAGGGATCCGCAGGAAACACCATATATTTT	CASRQGSAGNTIYF
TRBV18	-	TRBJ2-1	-	TGTGCCAGCTCAACGACTACCTATGAGCAGTTCTTC	CASSTTTYEQFF
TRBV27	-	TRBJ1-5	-	TGTGCCAGCAGTTCCTCGGAGAGGCAGCCCCAGCATTTT	CASSSSERQPQHF
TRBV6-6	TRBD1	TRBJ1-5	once	TGTGCCTCTGCCGCAGGGGGTAACAATCAGCCCCAGCATTTT	CASAAGGNNQPQHF
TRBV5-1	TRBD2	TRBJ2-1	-	TGCGCCAGCAGCAGGGGACTAGCGGGAGAAGGTGAGCAGTTCTTC	CASSRGLAGEGEQFF
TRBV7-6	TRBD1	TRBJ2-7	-	TGTGCCAGCAGCTCCGGACAGGGGGGATCCTACGAGCAGTACTTC	CASSSGQGGSYEQYF
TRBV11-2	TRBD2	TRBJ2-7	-	TGTGCCAGCAGCGGGGGGGCTAGCGGGAGGGTAAACGAGCAGTACTTC	CASSGGASGRVNEQYF
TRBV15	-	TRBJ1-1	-	TGTGCCACCAGCTTCACCCCCGGGGACACTGAAGCTTTCTTT	CATSFTPGDTEAFF
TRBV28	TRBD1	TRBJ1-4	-	TGTGCCAGCGGTCTACAGGGGGCGACAGGTTTCGGGGAAAAACTGTTTTTT	CASGLQGATGFGEKLFF
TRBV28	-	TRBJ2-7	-	TGTGCCAGCAGTCCCCCTGGGCAGGGAGGCTACGAGCAGTACTTC	CASSPPGQGGYEQYF
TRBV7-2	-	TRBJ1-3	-	TGTGCCAGCAGCCCACAGGGCAACGTGGGAAACACCATATATTTT	CASSPQGNVGNTIYF
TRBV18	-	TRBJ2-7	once	TGTGCCAGCTCACGGAGACGGGACACCGTTTCCTACGAGCAGTACTTC	CASSRRRDTVSYEQYF